Included here is one TCR beta chain sequence, with context. Its antigen is unidentified. A quantity of roughly 0.5 to 1 ug RNA underwent reverse transcription using random hexamers. The immunoSEQ assay covered 54 Vbeta and 13 Jbeta segments for CDR3. TCRdb recomputed calls from the immunoSEQ multiplex PCR reads with MiXCR, one row per CDR3 protein. The sample includes about 300,000 distinct CDR3 sequences, about 88% of them seen just once. The source of the sample is a study of CD8 T cells in Susac syndrome. Study-wide points: The study recognized that its TCR sequencing and HLA analysis covered a relatively small number of individuals.

Sequencing targeted TCR beta in T cells from blood (CD8+ and CD4+). TEMRA cells were FACS-enriched, with CD8+ and CD4+ T cells isolated negatively. The length of the CDR3 is 17 residues. CDR1 and CDR2 (germline): MDHEN, SYDVKM. Trimming cost V 10 bases and J 3 bases; bases outside gene matches: 20. This receptor was taken from a human donor with multiple sclerosis. The chain links TRBV28 to TRBJ2-7, with 8 bases aligning to TRBD1. The material sequenced was CD8+ T cells from PBMCs. CDR3 amino acids: CATQGVAAFTENYEQYF. CDR3 nucleotides: TGTGCCACACAGGGGGTAGCGGCCTTTACTGAAAACTACGAGCAGTACTTC.